Listed below are T cell receptor beta chains from one sample, sequenced in a study of blood T cell repertoires in COVID-19. Only in-frame clones appear in the TCRdb table, and some are missing; sequencing was by immunoSEQ multiplex PCR. The sample shows fewer than 200,000 clones, about 85% of them seen only once. Source material: peripheral blood. The origin of the receptors is a woman between 45 and 60 years old with COVID-19, enrolled during active disease. Both conserved end residues are part of each CDR3. A D gene is named only where the DNA matches it firmly. Clone size appears in some rows only: once, few, many, or a class for an expanded clone.

v_gene: TRBV6-5; d_gene: TRBD2; j_gene: TRBJ2-5; abundance: few; CDR3aa: CASSPRGGPRETQYF; CDR3nt: TGTGCCAGCAGTCCCCGGGGGGGCCCCCGTGAGACCCAGTACTTC
v_gene: TRBV28; d_gene: TRBD2; j_gene: TRBJ2-1; abundance: NA; CDR3aa: CASSSPSGGSYNEQFF; CDR3nt: TGTGCCAGCAGTTCCCCTAGCGGGGGCTCCTACAATGAGCAGTTCTTC
v_gene: TRBV2; d_gene: NA; j_gene: TRBJ1-1; abundance: NA; CDR3aa: CANLQGRWNTEAFF; CDR3nt: TGTGCCAACCTACAGGGAAGATGGAACACTGAAGCTTTCTTT
v_gene: TRBV19; d_gene: TRBD2; j_gene: TRBJ2-7; abundance: NA; CDR3aa: CASTASGGGIYEQYF; CDR3nt: TGTGCCAGTACGGCTTCCGGGGGGGGGATCTACGAGCAGTACTTC
v_gene: TRBV19; d_gene: NA; j_gene: TRBJ2-2; abundance: NA; CDR3aa: CASIERWNTGELFF; CDR3nt: TGTGCCAGTATCGAGCGGTGGAACACCGGGGAGCTGTTTTTT
v_gene: TRBV2; d_gene: NA; j_gene: TRBJ1-4; abundance: NA; CDR3aa: CASSELEKLFF; CDR3nt: TGTGCCAGCAGTGAACTTGAAAAACTGTTTTTT
v_gene: TRBV5-4; d_gene: NA; j_gene: TRBJ2-2; abundance: once; CDR3aa: CASSSPGLMNTGELFF; CDR3nt: TGTGCCAGCAGCTCCCCGGGACTGATGAACACCGGGGAGCTGTTTTTT
v_gene: TRBV10-3; d_gene: TRBD1; j_gene: TRBJ2-7; abundance: NA; CDR3aa: CATRRGTGIYEQYF; CDR3nt: TGTGCCACCCGTCGGGGGACAGGGATCTACGAGCAGTACTTC
v_gene: TRBV11-3; d_gene: NA; j_gene: TRBJ2-2; abundance: NA; CDR3aa: CASRGSGELFF; CDR3nt: TGTGCCAGCAGGGGGAGCGGGGAGCTGTTTTTT
v_gene: TRBV7-6; d_gene: TRBD1; j_gene: TRBJ2-5; abundance: NA; CDR3aa: CASSTGTGSQETQYF; CDR3nt: TGTGCCAGCAGCACAGGGACAGGGTCGCAAGAGACCCAGTACTTC
v_gene: TRBV24-1; d_gene: TRBD1; j_gene: TRBJ2-2; abundance: NA; CDR3aa: CATSDNRGANTGELFF; CDR3nt: TGTGCCACCAGTGACAACAGGGGCGCGAACACCGGGGAGCTGTTTTTT
v_gene: TRBV11-2; d_gene: NA; j_gene: TRBJ2-3; abundance: NA; CDR3aa: CASSFLGASTDTQYF; CDR3nt: TGTGCCAGCAGCTTTTTAGGGGCGAGCACAGATACGCAGTATTTT
v_gene: TRBV29-1; d_gene: TRBD1; j_gene: TRBJ2-7; abundance: once; CDR3aa: CSVERGTGGAEQYF; CDR3nt: TGCAGCGTTGAGAGGGGGACAGGGGGCGCCGAGCAGTACTTC
v_gene: TRBV29-1; d_gene: NA; j_gene: TRBJ2-7; abundance: once; CDR3aa: CSVQTFYEQYF; CDR3nt: TGCAGCGTTCAAACTTTCTACGAGCAGTACTTC
v_gene: TRBV25-1; d_gene: NA; j_gene: TRBJ1-1; abundance: NA; CDR3aa: CASSEGEVGVTEAFF; CDR3nt: TGTGCCAGCAGTGAAGGGGAGGTTGGGGTAACTGAAGCTTTCTTT
v_gene: TRBV30; d_gene: TRBD1; j_gene: TRBJ1-4; abundance: NA; CDR3aa: CAWSQGGPNEKLFF; CDR3nt: TGTGCCTGGAGCCAAGGGGGCCCTAATGAAAAACTGTTTTTT
v_gene: TRBV4-1; d_gene: NA; j_gene: TRBJ2-1; abundance: NA; CDR3aa: CASSHLGPGYEQFF; CDR3nt: TGCGCCAGCAGCCATCTGGGGCCAGGGTATGAGCAGTTCTTC
v_gene: TRBV6-4; d_gene: TRBD1; j_gene: TRBJ2-3; abundance: NA; CDR3aa: CASSARDRGSTDTQYF; CDR3nt: TGTGCCAGCAGTGCCCGGGACAGGGGAAGCACAGATACGCAGTATTTT
v_gene: TRBV4-1; d_gene: TRBD2; j_gene: TRBJ2-2; abundance: NA; CDR3aa: CASSQNSGGASTGELFF; CDR3nt: TGCGCCAGCAGCCAAAACAGCGGGGGGGCCAGCACCGGGGAGCTGTTTTTT
v_gene: TRBV29-1; d_gene: NA; j_gene: TRBJ2-4; abundance: NA; CDR3aa: CSVEIQGINIQYF; CDR3nt: TGCAGCGTTGAAATCCAGGGGATAAACATTCAGTACTTC
v_gene: TRBV9; d_gene: TRBD2; j_gene: TRBJ2-3; abundance: NA; CDR3aa: CASSASSGAGMSDTQYF; CDR3nt: TGTGCCAGCAGCGCCTCGTCGGGAGCGGGGATGTCAGATACGCAGTATTTT
v_gene: TRBV30; d_gene: TRBD1; j_gene: TRBJ2-5; abundance: NA; CDR3aa: CAWGTGIVETQYF; CDR3nt: TGTGCCTGGGGGACAGGGATAGTTGAGACCCAGTACTTC
v_gene: TRBV2; d_gene: NA; j_gene: TRBJ1-2; abundance: NA; CDR3aa: CASSVQGWPSGYTF; CDR3nt: TGTGCCAGCAGTGTTCAGGGGTGGCCCTCTGGCTACACCTTC
v_gene: TRBV5-5; d_gene: NA; j_gene: TRBJ1-5; abundance: NA; CDR3aa: CASSLETGNQPQHF; CDR3nt: TGTGCCAGCAGCTTGGAGACAGGCAATCAGCCCCAGCATTTT
v_gene: TRBV18; d_gene: NA; j_gene: TRBJ2-3; abundance: NA; CDR3aa: CASSPRQGKSTDTQYF; CDR3nt: TGTGCCAGCTCACCAAGGCAGGGGAAGAGCACAGATACGCAGTATTTT
v_gene: TRBV12-3/TRBV12-4; d_gene: NA; j_gene: TRBJ2-7; abundance: NA; CDR3aa: CATCRDNYEQYF; CDR3nt: TGTGCCACCTGCCGGGACAACTACGAGCAGTACTTC
v_gene: TRBV28; d_gene: NA; j_gene: TRBJ2-5; abundance: few; CDR3aa: CASSFGGSQETQYF; CDR3nt: TGTGCCAGCAGTTTTGGGGGGTCCCAAGAGACCCAGTACTTC
v_gene: TRBV12-3/TRBV12-4; d_gene: NA; j_gene: TRBJ1-5; abundance: NA; CDR3aa: CASKRQLNQPQHF; CDR3nt: TGTGCCAGCAAGAGACAGCTCAATCAGCCCCAGCATTTT
v_gene: TRBV6-5; d_gene: NA; j_gene: TRBJ1-3; abundance: NA; CDR3aa: CASSLRTNPGNTIYF; CDR3nt: TGTGCCAGCAGCTTACGAACAAATCCTGGAAACACCATATATTTT
v_gene: TRBV9; d_gene: TRBD2; j_gene: TRBJ2-7; abundance: few; CDR3aa: CASSVAGSGGAYEQYF; CDR3nt: TGTGCCAGCAGCGTAGCTGGTAGCGGGGGGGCCTACGAGCAGTACTTC
v_gene: TRBV10-3; d_gene: NA; j_gene: TRBJ1-1; abundance: NA; CDR3aa: CAINRGGDTEAFF; CDR3nt: TGTGCCATCAATCGGGGAGGGGATACTGAAGCTTTCTTT
v_gene: TRBV7-2; d_gene: NA; j_gene: TRBJ2-3; abundance: NA; CDR3aa: CASSLGQIATDTQYF; CDR3nt: TGTGCCAGCAGCTTAGGGCAGATAGCTACAGATACGCAGTATTTT
v_gene: TRBV28; d_gene: TRBD2; j_gene: TRBJ2-1; abundance: few; CDR3aa: CASSSPLAGGRNEQFF; CDR3nt: TGTGCCAGCAGTTCCCCCCTGGCGGGGGGGCGGAATGAGCAGTTCTTC
v_gene: TRBV3-1/TRBV3-2; d_gene: TRBD2; j_gene: TRBJ2-1; abundance: NA; CDR3aa: CASSLTSGAYNEQFF; CDR3nt: TGTGCCAGCAGCCTCACTAGCGGGGCTTACAATGAGCAGTTCTTC
v_gene: TRBV7-8; d_gene: TRBD1; j_gene: TRBJ1-1; abundance: NA; CDR3aa: CASSLEGFGRGDTEAFF; CDR3nt: TGTGCCAGCAGCTTAGAAGGTTTCGGCAGGGGGGACACTGAAGCTTTCTTT
v_gene: TRBV7-9; d_gene: NA; j_gene: TRBJ2-7; abundance: NA; CDR3aa: CASSTFDRQVDEQYF; CDR3nt: TGTGCCAGCAGCACCTTCGACAGGCAGGTAGACGAGCAGTACTTC
v_gene: TRBV19; d_gene: NA; j_gene: TRBJ2-1; abundance: few; CDR3aa: CASSAPRPGGLNEQFF; CDR3nt: TGTGCCAGTAGTGCACCCCGACCTGGGGGACTCAATGAGCAGTTCTTC
v_gene: TRBV3-1/TRBV3-2; d_gene: NA; j_gene: TRBJ1-5; abundance: NA; CDR3aa: CASSPDGGNQPQHF; CDR3nt: TGTGCCAGCAGCCCGGACGGGGGGAATCAGCCCCAGCATTTT
v_gene: TRBV4-2; d_gene: TRBD2; j_gene: TRBJ2-6; abundance: NA; CDR3aa: CASSGRTSGNSGANVLTF; CDR3nt: TGTGCCAGCAGCGGGCGGACTAGCGGTAACTCTGGGGCCAACGTCCTGACTTTC
v_gene: TRBV7-2; d_gene: TRBD1; j_gene: TRBJ1-1; abundance: NA; CDR3aa: CASSPRDRVTEAFF; CDR3nt: TGTGCCAGCAGCCCTAGGGACAGGGTGACTGAAGCTTTCTTT
v_gene: TRBV9; d_gene: NA; j_gene: TRBJ1-2; abundance: NA; CDR3aa: CASSVGSNGYTF; CDR3nt: TGTGCCAGCAGCGTTGGTAGCAATGGCTACACCTTC
v_gene: TRBV10-3; d_gene: NA; j_gene: TRBJ2-1; abundance: NA; CDR3aa: CAIRAGSGSYNEQFF; CDR3nt: TGTGCCATCAGGGCTGGGTCGGGCTCCTACAATGAGCAGTTCTTC
v_gene: TRBV7-7; d_gene: NA; j_gene: TRBJ2-2; abundance: NA; CDR3aa: CASSLAGLNTGELFF; CDR3nt: TGTGCCAGCAGCTTAGCTGGGCTGAATACCGGGGAGCTGTTTTTT
v_gene: TRBV28; d_gene: NA; j_gene: TRBJ1-4; abundance: NA; CDR3aa: CASSGGGVTNEKLFF; CDR3nt: TGTGCCAGCAGTGGAGGAGGGGTAACTAATGAAAAACTGTTTTTT
v_gene: TRBV7-7; d_gene: NA; j_gene: TRBJ2-3; abundance: NA; CDR3aa: CASSLAGSTDTQYF; CDR3nt: TGTGCTAGCAGCTTAGCCGGTAGCACAGATACGCAGTATTTT
v_gene: TRBV27; d_gene: NA; j_gene: TRBJ2-7; abundance: once; CDR3aa: CASSLGVPYEQYF; CDR3nt: TGTGCCAGCAGTCTCGGGGTTCCCTACGAGCAGTACTTC
v_gene: TRBV11-3; d_gene: NA; j_gene: TRBJ2-7; abundance: NA; CDR3aa: CASSLDLGAGNYEQYF; CDR3nt: TGTGCCAGCAGCTTAGATCTGGGGGCAGGGAACTACGAGCAGTACTTC
v_gene: TRBV19; d_gene: NA; j_gene: TRBJ2-5; abundance: once; CDR3aa: CASSPAGVQGRETQYF; CDR3nt: TGTGCCAGTAGCCCTGCCGGGGTCCAGGGGCGAGAGACCCAGTACTTC
v_gene: TRBV7-3; d_gene: TRBD2; j_gene: TRBJ2-3; abundance: NA; CDR3aa: CASSPNRLAGGQDTQYF; CDR3nt: TGTGCCAGCAGCCCGAACCGACTAGCGGGGGGGCAGGATACGCAGTATTTT
v_gene: TRBV7-2; d_gene: NA; j_gene: TRBJ2-1; abundance: NA; CDR3aa: CASSLVGRDEQFF; CDR3nt: TGTGCCAGCAGCTTAGTGGGCAGGGATGAGCAGTTCTTC